The 13 T cell receptor beta chains reported below all come from one sample, sequenced in a study of identical twins. TCRdb reanalysed the 5' RACE reads using MiXCR and keeps one entry per CDR3 protein. Seen here are approximately 230,000 distinct CDR3 sequences, over 5.5% observed once, and the top ten hold approximately 15%. This sample was also put to use in a study of T cells expressing NK-cell markers.

Specimen: CD8+ T cells sorted from blood. These TCRs come from a woman aged 18-29 years in good health.

This clonotype was counted many times. J is TRBJ2-1 and V is TRBV29-1, with D unclear. V lost 4 bases and J 10 bases, leaving 17 bases between the germline ends. Germline V gene sequence: CDR1 SQVTM, CDR2 ANQGSEA. The CDR3 contains 13 residues. Here the CDR3 DNA reads TGCAGCGTTGGGGAAGACTCCCTCGTAGAGCAGTTCTTC. Its protein is CSVGEDSLVEQFF.

This clonotype was recorded many times. CDR3 nucleotide sequence: TGTGCCAGCAGCGTAGACCCAGTTCTGAGCTCCTACAATGAGCAGTTCTTC. This codes for CASSVDPVLSSYNEQFF. The genes are TRBV9 and TRBJ2-1; D is uncertain. Trimming stripped 0 bases from V and 0 bases from J, with 13 bases between. Germline assignment: CDR1 SGDLS and CDR2 YYNGEE. This CDR3 comprises 17 residues.

This clonotype was counted at least ten times. V usage is TRBV12-3 or TRBV12-4 and J usage is TRBJ2-1; TRBD2 matches at 7 bases. The J segment lost 1 base and the V segment lost 3 bases, leaving 3 bases of the junction unmatched. The CDR3 sequence is 15 residues long. CDR3 in amino acids: CASSFGGVSYNEQFF. CDR3 nucleotides: TGTGCCAGCAGTTTTGGGGGGGTTTCCTACAATGAGCAGTTCTTC.

This clonotype was seen only a few times. The genes are TRBV5-1 and TRBJ2-7; D is possibly TRBD1 or TRBD2 (5 bases each). V lost 6 bases and J 0 bases, leaving 13 bases between the germline ends. Germline V gene data show CDR1 as SGHRS and CDR2 as YFSETQ. The CDR3 totals 14 residues. The CDR3 DNA sequence: TGCGCCAGCAAACTTGGGGACGCCTCCTACGAGCAGTACTTC. It specifies CASKLGDASYEQYF.

This clonotype was recorded at least ten times. The chain carries TRBV29-1 and TRBJ2-3, with a possible D match to TRBD1 (6 bases). The CDR3 covers 15 residues. Germline CDR1 and CDR2: SQVTM and ANQGSEA. V lost 3 bases and J 0 bases, leaving 13 bases between the germline ends. The CDR3 DNA is TGCAGCGTTGAGGTTGGGGACACCAGCACAGATACGCAGTATTTT. As protein: CSVEVGDTSTDTQYF.

This clonotype was observed at least ten times. The chain combines TRBV11-2 with TRBJ2-2, with no clear D. Germline-derived CDR1 and CDR2 are SGHAT and FQNNGV. This CDR3 spans 13 amino acids. Trimming took 5 bases from V and 7 from J, leaving 11 bases between them. In nucleotides, the CDR3 is TGTGCCAGCAGCCTTGAGACGAGCGGGGAGCTGTTTTTT. Protein sequence: CASSLETSGELFF.

Many counts were recorded for this clonotype. V usage is TRBV5-1 and J usage is TRBJ1-1; D might be TRBD1 (5 bases). V was shortened by 2 bases and J by 4 bases, with 9 bases between the two germline ends. Germline V gene lookup returns CDR1 SGHRS and CDR2 YFSETQ. The CDR3 spans 13 residues. The CDR3 protein is CASSFRGGTEAFF. The DNA for the CDR3 is TGCGCCAGCAGCTTCCGGGGGGGCACTGAAGCTTTCTTT.

This clonotype was seen repeatedly, ten times or more. The chain recombines TRBV25-1 with TRBJ1-2; D is unclear. The CDR3 spans 12 residues. CDR1 and CDR2 from the germline V gene are MGHDK and SYGVNS. V lost 4 bases, J lost 2 bases, and 5 bases lay in between. The CDR3 coding sequence is TGTGCCAGCAGTGGAGACAACTATGGCTACACCTTC. The encoded protein is CASSGDNYGYTF.

This chain joins TRBV27 and TRBJ2-1; D might be TRBD2 (5 bases). V dropped 3 bases and J dropped 9 bases, with 18 bases sitting between them. The CDR3 length is 15 residues. Germline V gene data show CDR1 as MNHEY and CDR2 as SMNVEV (reference sequence). The CDR3 region has the DNA TGTGCCAGCAGTTTGGACTTACGTTTAGGTTCTGAGCAGTTCTTC. This translates into CASSLDLRLGSEQFF.

This clonotype was counted at least ten times. This chain connects TRBV10-2 to TRBJ2-3; 12 bases agree with TRBD2. This CDR3 spans 17 amino acids. With V trimmed by 5 bases and J by 5 bases, 11 bases remained unmatched. Germline CDR1 and CDR2: WSHSY and SAAADI. The CDR3 DNA reads as TGCGCCAGCAGTTTTTCCAGACTAGCGGGAGTAGGAGATACGCAGTATTTT. It encodes CASSFSRLAGVGDTQYF.

This chain connects TRBV20-1 to TRBJ1-2; D unclear. Between the trimmed V and J ends, which lost 0 bases and 4 bases, there was a span of 15 bases. The CDR3 loop spans 15 amino acids. Looked up from germline, CDR1 is DFQATT and CDR2 is SNEGSKA (reference sequence). The chain's CDR3 is CSARDPNGVGYGYTF. CDR3 nucleotide sequence: TGCAGTGCTAGAGATCCCAATGGGGTGGGCTATGGCTACACCTTC.

Only a few counts were recorded for this clonotype. The chain links TRBV18 to TRBJ2-5; possible D gene TRBD1, 6 bases. The V end was cut by 2 bases, the J end by 4 bases, with 11 bases between. This CDR3 has 14 residues. Germline CDR1 reads KGHSH; CDR2 reads LQKENI. The chain's CDR3 is CASSPGTGRETQYF. As DNA, the CDR3 is TGTGCCAGCTCACCAGGAACAGGGAGAGAGACCCAGTACTTC.

V usage is TRBV5-1 and J usage is TRBJ2-6; possibly TRBD1 or TRBD2 for D (5 bases each). The V end was cut by 4 bases, the J end by 0 bases, with 8 bases between. Per germline, CDR1 SGHRS and CDR2 YFSETQ. The CDR3 has 15 residues. CDR3 residues: CASSQGDSGANVLTF. CDR3 DNA sequence: TGCGCCAGCAGCCAGGGAGACTCTGGGGCCAACGTCCTGACTTTC.